The TCR beta chain under discussion was sequenced for a study of blood T cells in healthy people across ages. The CDR3 runs 15 residues. V was trimmed by 4 bases and J by 4 bases, leaving 16 bases between them. CDR1 SGDLS and CDR2 YYNGEE come from the germline V gene. The authors ran a second PCR of 7 to 11 cycles using a sample-barcoded 5' primer and a J-beta primer mix. One entry per CDR3 protein, called by TCRdb with MiXCR from the 5' RACE reads. The sample holds 1.5 million to 2 million distinct CDR3 sequences, 28% seen once. The clonotype was recovered from a woman under 40 in good health. Sequencing was done on a sample of blood. The chain joins TRBV9 to TRBJ2-3; D is perhaps TRBD2 (5 bases). The CDR3: CASSPAGGQPDTQYF. As DNA, the CDR3 is TGTGCCAGCAGCCCGGCGGGCGGGCAACCAGATACGCAGTATTTT.